These 13 T cell receptor beta chains share one sample of origin, sequenced in a study of CD8 T cells in Susac syndrome. Reverse transcription of about 0.5 to 1 ug RNA used random hexamers. Using its own MiXCR run on the immunoSEQ multiplex PCR reads, TCRdb lists one record per CDR3 protein. The data hold about 66,000 distinct CDR3 sequences, with roughly 94% observed a single time. Sequenced sample: CD8+ T cells from PBMCs. These receptors originate from a human donor with multiple sclerosis.

The J gene is TRBJ2-2, the V gene TRBV24-1; 8 nucleotides align to TRBD1. Looked up from germline, CDR1 is KGHDR and CDR2 is SFDVKD. The CDR3 length is 13 residues. Losses at the gene ends were 10 bases for V and 5 bases for J; bases not matched to a gene: 5. The CDR3 DNA sequence: TGTGCCACTCAGGGGGCATGGACCGGGGAGCTGTTTTTT. It codes for CATQGAWTGELFF.

This clonotype was seen only a few times. The gene calls are TRBV6-2 or TRBV6-3 and TRBJ2-1; no firm D call. Trimming took off 2 bases at V and 4 bases at J, with 6 bases between the two ends. This CDR3 comprises 13 residues. Germline CDR1 is MNHEY and CDR2 is SVGEGT. The CDR3 loop reads CASSYDLYNEQFF. The CDR3 DNA reads TGTGCCAGCAGTTACGACCTATACAATGAGCAGTTCTTC.

The CDR3 region has the DNA TGCAGTGCTACCCGCAGTCAGTACTTC. As protein: CSATRSQYF. The chain employs TRBV20-1 and TRBJ2-5; D is uncertain. Trimming shortened V by 4 bases and J by 11 bases, and 8 bases separated the two germline ends. This CDR3 contains 9 residues. Germline CDR1 reads DFQATT; CDR2 reads SNEGSKA (reference sequence).

V usage is TRBV24-1 and J usage is TRBJ2-5; TRBD2 is a possible D gene (6 bases). Germline assignment: CDR1 KGHDR and CDR2 SFDVKD. CDR3 length equals 12 residues. V gave up 7 bases and J gave up 5 bases, with 10 bases separating them. For the CDR3, the DNA is TGTGCCACCAGCGGGAGTGAGGAGACCCAGTACTTC. It specifies CATSGSEETQYF.

In its sample, this clonotype was seen a few times. The gene calls are TRBV11-1 and TRBJ2-7, with 11 bases fitting TRBD2. The CDR3 totals 15 residues. V gave up 1 base and J gave up 4 bases; unmatched junction bases: 3. The germline V gene has CDR1 SGHAT and CDR2 FQDESV (reference sequence). CDR3 amino acids: CASSLGLAGTYEQYF. Here the CDR3 DNA reads TGTGCCAGCAGCTTAGGACTAGCGGGGACTTACGAGCAGTACTTC.

The V call is TRBV6-2 or TRBV6-3, the J call TRBJ2-1, with 8 nucleotides matching TRBD2. V was pared by 7 bases and J by 0 bases, with 5 bases of the junction left unmatched. This CDR3 is 15 amino acids long. Germline assignment: CDR1 MNHEY and CDR2 SVGEGT. This CDR3 is CASTSTSDSYNEQFF. CDR3 nucleotides: TGTGCCAGCACTTCGACTAGCGACTCCTACAATGAGCAGTTCTTC.

V gene TRBV6-5 combines with J gene TRBJ2-7, with a weak D call TRBD1 (6 bases). There are 15 residues in the CDR3. In germline, CDR1 is MNHEY, CDR2 SVGAGI. Trimming took 4 bases from V and 6 from J, leaving 19 bases between them. The CDR3 reads CASSSDSSRGREQYF. Written as DNA, the CDR3 is TGTGCCAGCAGTTCGGACAGTTCTCGCGGTCGCGAGCAGTACTTC.

The rearrangement joins TRBV20-1 to TRBJ1-3, with D hard to call. This CDR3 comprises 17 residues. V was cut by 0 bases and J by 1 base, with 16 bases left in between. Looked up from germline, CDR1 is DFQATT and CDR2 is SNEGSKA (reference sequence). For the CDR3, the DNA is TGCAGTGCTAGAGATTCGACGATCGGACCATCTGGAAACACCATATATTTT. This encodes CSARDSTIGPSGNTIYF.

This chain connects TRBV2 to TRBJ2-2, with D perhaps TRBD1 or TRBD2 (5 bases each). Germline loops: CDR1 SNHLY, CDR2 FYNNEI. The CDR3 sequence is 11 residues long. Deletions cut 8 bases from V and 5 bases from J, with 6 bases between. The CDR3 loop reads CASWGTGELFF. As DNA, the CDR3 is TGTGCCAGCTGGGGGACCGGGGAGCTGTTTTTT. Full variable domain (remainder filled in from reference TRBV2 and TRBJ2-2): EPEVTQTPSHQVTQMGQEVILRCVPISNHLYFYWYRQILGQKVEFLVSFYNNEISEKSEIFDDQFSVERPDGSNFTLKIRSTKLEDSAMYFCASWGTGELFFGEGSRLTVL.

This rearrangement joins TRBV6-2 or TRBV6-3 to TRBJ2-7; D unclear. The CDR3 runs 11 residues. The ends were cut back, 1 base at V and 3 bases at J, with 1 base in the middle. Germline CDR1 and CDR2: MNHEY and SVGEGT. The chain's CDR3 is CASSYFYEQYF. The CDR3 DNA reads TGTGCCAGCAGTTACTTCTACGAGCAGTACTTC.

This clonotype occurred once. The V gene is TRBV4-2, the J gene TRBJ2-1, with 13 positions matching TRBD2. The V gene's germline CDR1 is LGHNA and CDR2 YNFKEQ. Losses at the gene ends were 1 base for V and 0 bases for J; bases not matched to a gene: 0. This CDR3 comprises 17 residues. CDR3 sequence: CASSQGTSGSSYNEQFF. CDR3 bases: TGTGCCAGCAGCCAAGGGACTAGCGGGAGCTCCTACAATGAGCAGTTCTTC.

This clonotype was counted a single time. The rearrangement uses TRBV29-1 and TRBJ1-2; D remains ambiguous. Trimming took off 7 bases at V and 2 bases at J, with 14 bases between the two ends. Germline CDR1 SQVTM, CDR2 ANQGSEA. There are 13 residues in the CDR3. The CDR3 DNA is TGCAGCGACGGACTACCCGCGAACTATGGCTACACCTTC. This translates into CSDGLPANYGYTF.

The V call is TRBV6-5, the J call TRBJ1-1; maybe TRBD1 (5 bases). V lost 2 bases and J lost 4, with 14 bases in between. Per germline, CDR1 MNHEY and CDR2 SVGAGI. The CDR3 is 15 amino acids. Here the CDR3 DNA reads TGTGCCAGCAGTTACGGGGACCCACGGGTCACTGAAGCTTTCTTT. It codes for CASSYGDPRVTEAFF.